The TCR beta chain under discussion was sequenced for a study of beta chain features in type 1 diabetes. Per germline, CDR1 SGHKS and CDR2 YYEKEE (reference sequence). The CDR3 extends over 14 amino acids. V gave up 0 bases and J gave up 8 bases; unmatched junction bases: 5. Study-level results: TCRB rearrangement may or may not be influenced by HLA type; here this remained unresolved. The VDJ junctions of type 1 diabetes patients carried fewer insertions and more deletions. Type 1 diabetes patients had TCRB CDR3s that were shorter (moderately but significantly so) in all four CD4+ subsets.

What was sequenced were expressed TCRB transcripts, since all of the isolated RNA had been reverse transcribed. Some clones are missing from TCRdb's copy, which holds only in-frame ones; the method was immunoSEQ multiplex PCR. This sample has about 160,000 clones; 6.5% to 10% occur once, and the top ten carry about 0.5%. To note about this clone: Its antigen remains unidentified.

Sequencing was carried out using central memory CD4+ T cells from blood. The receptor's source is a woman aged 18-29 years with type 1 diabetes. The V and J genes are TRBV5-5 and TRBJ2-1, with 7 bases lining up with TRBD1. CDR3 in DNA: TGTGCCAGCAGCTTGGTCGGACAGGCCCATGAGCAGTTCTTC. Its protein product is CASSLVGQAHEQFF.